This T cell receptor beta chain stems from a study of blood T cells in healthy people across ages. Primers used in a second PCR of about 6 to 11 cycles were a sample-barcoded 5' primer and a J-beta primer mix. One entry per CDR3 protein, called by TCRdb with MiXCR from the 5' RACE reads. The sample consists of around 600,000 distinct CDR3 sequences, around 48% of them appearing once. Per the germline V gene, CDR1 is SQVTM and CDR2 is ANQGSEA. The germline V and J ends were trimmed by 4 bases and 6 bases, with 9 bases remaining between them. This CDR3 spans 11 amino acids. V is TRBV29-1 and J is TRBJ1-2; possible D gene TRBD1, 6 bases. This clonotype was sampled from a man older than 75 in good health. The source material was blood. The CDR3 DNA reads TGCAGCGTTGGAGGGACAAATGGCTACACCTTC. It codes for CSVGGTNGYTF. The full variable domain, its missing parts supplied by reference TRBV29-1 and TRBJ1-2, is SAVISQKPSRDICQRGTSLTIQCQVDSQVTMMFWYRQQPGQSLTLIATANQGSEATYESGFVIDKFPISRPNLTFSTLTVSNMSPEDSSIYLCSVGGTNGYTFGSGTRLTVV.